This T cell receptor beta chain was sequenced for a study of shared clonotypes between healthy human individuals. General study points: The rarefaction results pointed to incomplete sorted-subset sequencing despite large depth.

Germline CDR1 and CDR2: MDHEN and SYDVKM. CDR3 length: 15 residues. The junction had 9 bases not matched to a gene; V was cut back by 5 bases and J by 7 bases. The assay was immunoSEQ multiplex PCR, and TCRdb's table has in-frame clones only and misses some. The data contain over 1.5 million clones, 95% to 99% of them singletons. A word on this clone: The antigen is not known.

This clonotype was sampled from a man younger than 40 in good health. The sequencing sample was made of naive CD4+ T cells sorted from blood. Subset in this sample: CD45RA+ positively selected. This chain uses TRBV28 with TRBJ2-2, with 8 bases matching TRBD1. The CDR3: CASSVGDRRGGELFF. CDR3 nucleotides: TGTGCCAGCAGTGTAGGGGACAGGAGAGGCGGGGAGCTGTTTTTT.